Following are 5 T cell receptor beta chains from one sample sequenced in a study of T-cell reconstitution after alpha-beta-depleted transplantation in children. The TCRbeta library incorporated unique molecular identifiers. TCRdb called the PCR reads again in MiXCR, with one record for every CDR3 protein. The sample has over 85,000 distinct CDR3 sequences, 7.5% to 9.5% seen once; the top ten hold less than 20%. Here the sequenced sample was PBMCs, taken before TCRalphabeta/CD19-depleted stem cell transplant. The receptors originated from a boy under 10 years old with acute lymphoblastic leukemia, due to receive a stem cell transplant.

This clonotype was recorded a few times. This chain uses TRBV12-3 or TRBV12-4 with TRBJ1-3, with D hard to call. The CDR3 spans 14 residues. V was cut by 6 bases and J by 0 bases, with 9 bases left in between. This CDR3 reads CASSMTSSGNTIYF. For the CDR3, the DNA is TGTGCCAGCAGCATGACTTCCTCTGGAAACACCATATATTTT.

This clonotype was seen a few times. V is TRBV3-1 and J is TRBJ2-7; 7 bases line up with TRBD1. The CDR3 totals 17 residues. V lost 1 base, J lost 3 bases, and 12 bases stayed unmatched. The germline V gene encodes CDR1 LGHDT and CDR2 YNNKEL (reference sequence). In DNA form, the CDR3 reads TGTGCCAGCAGCCAAGGGTCCGAGGAGACAGGGAACTACGAGCAGTACTTC. This codes for CASSQGSEETGNYEQYF.

The table lists this clonotype with many counts. V is TRBV4-1 and J is TRBJ2-5, with a tentative D call TRBD2 (6 bases). V was shortened by 11 bases and J by 5 bases, with 12 bases between the two germline ends. This CDR3 region has 11 residues. CDR1 and CDR2 (germline): MGHRA, YSYEKL. The CDR3 sequence is CAGGRGETQYF. CDR3 in DNA: TGCGCCGGGGGACGGGGGGAGACCCAGTACTTC.

This clonotype was counted only a few times. The chain is built from TRBV12-3 or TRBV12-4 and TRBJ2-7; no clear D. V gave up 0 bases and J gave up 5 bases, with 5 bases separating them. The length of the CDR3 is 12 residues. As DNA, the CDR3 is TGTGCCAGCAGTTTAGCCTTCAACGAGCAGTACTTC. This codes for CASSLAFNEQYF.

Ten or more counts support this clonotype. The chain is built from TRBV20-1 and TRBJ2-3; the D gene is possibly TRBD2 (7 bases). This CDR3 spans 16 amino acids. V was cut by 1 base and J by 3 bases, with 17 bases left in between. Germline-derived CDR1 and CDR2 are DFQATT and SNEGSKA (reference sequence). The CDR3, as DNA: TGCAGTGCTAGAGCCCCCGGGGGGCGGGAGACAGATACGCAGTATTTT. It is translated as CSARAPGGRETDTQYF.